The clone carrying this TCR beta chain showed up just a few times. Its antigen is not known. 60 Vbeta and 13 Jbeta primers were used in PCR. TCRdb's table, derived via immunoSEQ multiplex PCR, lists solely in-frame clones and lacks some. The repertoire holds roughly 150,000 clones, with roughly 85% as singletons. This sample is part of a study of cytomegalovirus exposure and HLA in healthy donors. Broader study findings: Available immune exposure information covered CMV serostatus only. Compared with the roughly 700-donor mean, an Asian-associated ancestry cluster reportedly had fewer N-insertions, according to a later analysis.

This CDR3 spans 15 amino acids. V lost 9 bases to trimming and J lost 4 bases; unmatched junction nucleotides: 12. CDR1 LNHDA and CDR2 SQIVND come from the germline V gene (reference sequence). The sample consisted of PBMCs. The clonotype originates from a boy aged 2 to 10 in good health and CMV-seronegative. The chain combines TRBV19 with TRBJ2-7, with TRBD1 identical over 10 bases. In nucleotides, the CDR3 is TGTGCCAGCGCCTTCTCCGGGACAGGGGCTTACGAGCAGTACTTC. Translated, it gives CASAFSGTGAYEQYF.